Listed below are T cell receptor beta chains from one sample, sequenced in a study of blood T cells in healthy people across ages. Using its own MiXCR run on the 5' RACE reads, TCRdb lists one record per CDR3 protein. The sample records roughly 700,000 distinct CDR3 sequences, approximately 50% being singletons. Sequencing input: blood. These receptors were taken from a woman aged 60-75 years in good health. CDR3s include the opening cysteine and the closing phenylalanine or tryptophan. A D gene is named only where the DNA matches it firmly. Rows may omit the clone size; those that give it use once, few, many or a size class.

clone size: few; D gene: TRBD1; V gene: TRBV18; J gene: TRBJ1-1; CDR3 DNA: TGTGCCAGCTCACCCACGGGACAGGCGGGAACTGAGGCTTTCTTT; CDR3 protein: CASSPTGQAGTEAFF
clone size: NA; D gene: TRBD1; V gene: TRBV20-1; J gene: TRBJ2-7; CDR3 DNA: TGCAGTGCTGGGGGGGACAGGGGGCGTCGTTCCTACGAGCAGTACTTC; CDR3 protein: CSAGGDRGRRSYEQYF
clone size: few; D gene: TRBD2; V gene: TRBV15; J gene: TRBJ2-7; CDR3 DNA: TGTGCCACCAGCAGAGGGGTGGCGGGAGGTGCTTACGAGCAGTACTTC; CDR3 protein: CATSRGVAGGAYEQYF
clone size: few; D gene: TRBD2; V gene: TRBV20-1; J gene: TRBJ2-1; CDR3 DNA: TGCAGTGCTAGAGATTCCCAAGCTAGCGGGAGTTCTAATGAGCAGTTCTTC; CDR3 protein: CSARDSQASGSSNEQFF
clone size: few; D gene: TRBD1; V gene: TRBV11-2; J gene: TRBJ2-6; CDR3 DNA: TGTGCCAGCAGCTTAGGCCCGGGACAGGGTGACTGGTCTGGGGCCAACGTCCTGACTTTC; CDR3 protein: CASSLGPGQGDWSGANVLTF
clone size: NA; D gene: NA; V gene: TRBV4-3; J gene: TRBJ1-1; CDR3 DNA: TGCGCCAGCAGCCAAGAGTTGGGTACCCTCTACACTGAAGCTTTCTTT; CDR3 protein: CASSQELGTLYTEAFF
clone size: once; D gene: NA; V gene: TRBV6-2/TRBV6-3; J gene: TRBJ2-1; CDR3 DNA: TGTGCCAGCAGCTCCCCTGGGGGCCAGGGGTTCTTC; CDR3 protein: CASSSPGGQGFF
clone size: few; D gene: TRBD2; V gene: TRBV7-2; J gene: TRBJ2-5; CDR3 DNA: TGTGCCAGCAGCTTAGGAACTAGCGCTTTACAAGAGACCCAGTACTTC; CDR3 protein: CASSLGTSALQETQYF
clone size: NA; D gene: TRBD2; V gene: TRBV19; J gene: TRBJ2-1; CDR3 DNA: TGTGCCAGTAGTATACGGACTAGCGGGGCCAATGAGCAGTTCTTC; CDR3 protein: CASSIRTSGANEQFF
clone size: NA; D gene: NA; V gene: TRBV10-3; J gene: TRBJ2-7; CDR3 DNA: TGTGCCATCAGGGCTCCGAACGAGCAGTACTTC; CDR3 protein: CAIRAPNEQYF
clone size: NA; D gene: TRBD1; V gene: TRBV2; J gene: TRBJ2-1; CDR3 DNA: TGTGCCAGCGACAGGGGGAGCTCCTACAATGAGCAGTTCTTC; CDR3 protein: CASDRGSSYNEQFF
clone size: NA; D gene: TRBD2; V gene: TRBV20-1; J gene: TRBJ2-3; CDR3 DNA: TGCAGTGCTAGAGACCCCCTAGCGGGAGGGCCAACAGATACGCAGTATTTT; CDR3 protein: CSARDPLAGGPTDTQYF
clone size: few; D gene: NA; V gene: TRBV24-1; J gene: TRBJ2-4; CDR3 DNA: TGTGCCACCAGTGACCCGGGACGTTCCATTCAGTACTTC; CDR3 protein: CATSDPGRSIQYF
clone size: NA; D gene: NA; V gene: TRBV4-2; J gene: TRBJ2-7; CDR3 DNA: TGTGCCAGCAGCCACGCAGTAAGCTCCTACGAGCAGTACTTC; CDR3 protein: CASSHAVSSYEQYF
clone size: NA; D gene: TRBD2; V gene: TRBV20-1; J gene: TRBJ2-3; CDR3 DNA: TGCAGTGCCAGACGGGGGGGCGGAGAGGGCACAGATACGCAGTATTTT; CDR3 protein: CSARRGGGEGTDTQYF
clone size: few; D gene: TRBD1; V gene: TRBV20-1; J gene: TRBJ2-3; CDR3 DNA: TGCAGTGCTAGAGCACAGGGGTCGAACACAGATACGCAGTATTTT; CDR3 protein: CSARAQGSNTDTQYF
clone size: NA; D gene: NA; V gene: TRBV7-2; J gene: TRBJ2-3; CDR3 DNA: TGTGCCGGCAGCTTTGACAGTCGTACGCAGTATTTT; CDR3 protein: CAGSFDSRTQYF
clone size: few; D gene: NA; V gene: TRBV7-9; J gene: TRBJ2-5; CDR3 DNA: TGTGCCAGCAGCTTAAGGGGCGGGCAGACTGAGCAGTACTTC; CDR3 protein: CASSLRGGQTEQYF
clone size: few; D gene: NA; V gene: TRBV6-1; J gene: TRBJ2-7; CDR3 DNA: TGTGCCAGCCGGGACTTCGCCTACGAGCAGTACTTC; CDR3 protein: CASRDFAYEQYF
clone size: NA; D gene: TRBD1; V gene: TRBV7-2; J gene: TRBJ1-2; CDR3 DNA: TGTGCCAGCAGCTTAATGGCAGGGGGCGAGAATGGCTACACCTTC; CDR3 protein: CASSLMAGGENGYTF
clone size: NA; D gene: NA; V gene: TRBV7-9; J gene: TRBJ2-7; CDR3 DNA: TGTGCCAGCAGTTCAACAGGGGGCGAGACGGGAGGGTTTTACGAGCAGTACTTC; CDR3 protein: CASSSTGGETGGFYEQYF
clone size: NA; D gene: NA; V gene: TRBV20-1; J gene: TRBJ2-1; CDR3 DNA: TGCAGTGCTGTGGGGCGGACCCGGAATGAGCAGTTCTTC; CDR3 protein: CSAVGRTRNEQFF
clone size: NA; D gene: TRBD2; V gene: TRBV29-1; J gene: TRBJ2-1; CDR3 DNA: TGCAGCGTAGAAACCGGGAGGACCTTCGACGGCCAGTTCTTC; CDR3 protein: CSVETGRTFDGQFF
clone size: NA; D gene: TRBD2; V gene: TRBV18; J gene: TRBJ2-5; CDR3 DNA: TGTGCCAGCTCACCCGGGACTAGCGGGAGTCTCAATGAGCAGTACTTC; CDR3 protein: CASSPGTSGSLNEQYF
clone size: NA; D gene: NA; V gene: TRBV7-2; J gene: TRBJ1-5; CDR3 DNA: TGTGCCAGCAGCTTTCAGTGGGGGAGCAATCAGCCCCAGCATTTT; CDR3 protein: CASSFQWGSNQPQHF
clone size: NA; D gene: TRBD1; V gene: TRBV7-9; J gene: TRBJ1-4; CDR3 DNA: TGTGCCAGCAGCCTCGGACAGGGACGGGCAACTAATGAAAAACTGTTTTTT; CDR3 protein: CASSLGQGRATNEKLFF
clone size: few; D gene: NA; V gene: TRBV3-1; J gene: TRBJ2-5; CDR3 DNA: TGTGCCAGCAGCCAAGATCTTGTGGGCAGGGGTGAGACCCAGTACTTC; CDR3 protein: CASSQDLVGRGETQYF
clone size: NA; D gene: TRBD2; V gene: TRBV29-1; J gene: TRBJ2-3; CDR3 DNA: TGCAGCGTTGCCGACCTCGGACTAGCGGGAACCTCACAGACTACGCAGTATTTT; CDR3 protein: CSVADLGLAGTSQTTQYF
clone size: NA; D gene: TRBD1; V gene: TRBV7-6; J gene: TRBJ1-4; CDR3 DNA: TGTGCCTGCAGCGGATTTACAGGGGGCACTAATGAAAAACTGTTTTTT; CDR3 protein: CACSGFTGGTNEKLFF
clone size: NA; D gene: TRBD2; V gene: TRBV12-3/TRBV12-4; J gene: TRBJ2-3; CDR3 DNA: TGTGCCAGCAGTCCCAGGGGTAGCGGGAGCGAAGATACGCAGTATTTT; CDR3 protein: CASSPRGSGSEDTQYF
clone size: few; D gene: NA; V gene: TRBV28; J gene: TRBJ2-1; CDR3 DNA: TGTGCCAGCAGTTCAGGCTTGAAGGGGAGAGGCTCCTACAATGAGCAGTTCTTC; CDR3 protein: CASSSGLKGRGSYNEQFF
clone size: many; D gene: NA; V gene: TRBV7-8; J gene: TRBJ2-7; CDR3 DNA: TGTGCCAGCAGCTCAACCACAGGGTCGAGGGAGCAGTACTTC; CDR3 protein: CASSSTTGSREQYF
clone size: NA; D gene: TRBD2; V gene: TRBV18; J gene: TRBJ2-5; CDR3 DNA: TGTGCCAGCTCATCTGGACTAGCGGGAGCCGCCGGTGTCGAGACCCAGTACTTC; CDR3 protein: CASSSGLAGAAGVETQYF
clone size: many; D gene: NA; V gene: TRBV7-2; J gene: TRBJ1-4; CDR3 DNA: TGTGCCAGCAGCTTGCGGTCGGGGTCCGAAAAACTGTTTTTT; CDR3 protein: CASSLRSGSEKLFF
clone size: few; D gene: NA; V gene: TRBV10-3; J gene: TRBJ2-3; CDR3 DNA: TGTGCCATCAGAAAGGAGGGGAGGACAGATACGCAGTATTTT; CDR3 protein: CAIRKEGRTDTQYF
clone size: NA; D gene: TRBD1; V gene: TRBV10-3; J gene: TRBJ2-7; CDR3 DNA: TGTGCCATCAGTGAAAAGACAGGGTTCAACGAGCAGTACTTC; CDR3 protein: CAISEKTGFNEQYF
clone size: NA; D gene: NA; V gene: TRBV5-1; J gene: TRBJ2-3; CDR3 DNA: TGCGCCAGCAGCTTGGTGCAGGGGAAAGGGGCAGATACGCAGTATTTT; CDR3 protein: CASSLVQGKGADTQYF
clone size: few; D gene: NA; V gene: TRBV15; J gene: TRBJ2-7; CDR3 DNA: TGTGCCACCAGCAGTCAGGGAACCTACGAGCAGTACTTC; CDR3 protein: CATSSQGTYEQYF
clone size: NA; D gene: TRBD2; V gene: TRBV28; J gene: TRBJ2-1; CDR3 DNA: TGTGCCAGCAGGGCCCCCCCCGGGACTAGCGGGAGTAAAGAGCAGTTCTTC; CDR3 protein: CASRAPPGTSGSKEQFF
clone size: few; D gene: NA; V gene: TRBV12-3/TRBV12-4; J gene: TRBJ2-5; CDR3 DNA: TGTGCCAGCAGTTTTCGGACAGAAGAGACCCAGTACTTC; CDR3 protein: CASSFRTEETQYF
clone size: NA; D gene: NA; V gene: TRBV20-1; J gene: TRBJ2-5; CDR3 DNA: TGCAGTGCTAGGGAGGTGGAGGAGACCCAGTACTTC; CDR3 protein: CSAREVEETQYF
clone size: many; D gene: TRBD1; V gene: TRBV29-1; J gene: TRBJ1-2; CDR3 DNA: TGCAGCGTTGGCCCCGACAGGGGTGATAACTATGGCTACACCTTC; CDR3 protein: CSVGPDRGDNYGYTF